The T cell receptor beta chain described here comes from a study of T cells after posttransplantation cyclophosphamide. Study-level findings and limits: Recipient CMV seropositivity and CMV reactivation strongly tracked TRB clonality.

The CDR3 sequence is 15 residues long. In germline, CDR1 is SGHNT, CDR2 YYREEE (reference sequence). The J segment lost 2 bases and the V segment lost 6 bases, leaving 7 bases of the junction unmatched. This clone was counted a few times. The antigen remains unidentified. Using immunoSEQ multiplex PCR, the repertoire was profiled, and TCRdb retains in-frame clones only, with some absent. This table has about 46,000 clones, roughly nine tenths appearing once. The chain combines TRBV5-4 with TRBJ2-2, with 7 bases identical to TRBD1. Specimen: PBMCs. The receptor's source is a woman in her forties or fifties in good health and a related stem cell transplant donor. CDR3 protein: CASNHRTGNTGELFF. DNA for the CDR3: TGTGCCAGCAACCATCGGACAGGCAACACCGGGGAGCTGTTTTTT.